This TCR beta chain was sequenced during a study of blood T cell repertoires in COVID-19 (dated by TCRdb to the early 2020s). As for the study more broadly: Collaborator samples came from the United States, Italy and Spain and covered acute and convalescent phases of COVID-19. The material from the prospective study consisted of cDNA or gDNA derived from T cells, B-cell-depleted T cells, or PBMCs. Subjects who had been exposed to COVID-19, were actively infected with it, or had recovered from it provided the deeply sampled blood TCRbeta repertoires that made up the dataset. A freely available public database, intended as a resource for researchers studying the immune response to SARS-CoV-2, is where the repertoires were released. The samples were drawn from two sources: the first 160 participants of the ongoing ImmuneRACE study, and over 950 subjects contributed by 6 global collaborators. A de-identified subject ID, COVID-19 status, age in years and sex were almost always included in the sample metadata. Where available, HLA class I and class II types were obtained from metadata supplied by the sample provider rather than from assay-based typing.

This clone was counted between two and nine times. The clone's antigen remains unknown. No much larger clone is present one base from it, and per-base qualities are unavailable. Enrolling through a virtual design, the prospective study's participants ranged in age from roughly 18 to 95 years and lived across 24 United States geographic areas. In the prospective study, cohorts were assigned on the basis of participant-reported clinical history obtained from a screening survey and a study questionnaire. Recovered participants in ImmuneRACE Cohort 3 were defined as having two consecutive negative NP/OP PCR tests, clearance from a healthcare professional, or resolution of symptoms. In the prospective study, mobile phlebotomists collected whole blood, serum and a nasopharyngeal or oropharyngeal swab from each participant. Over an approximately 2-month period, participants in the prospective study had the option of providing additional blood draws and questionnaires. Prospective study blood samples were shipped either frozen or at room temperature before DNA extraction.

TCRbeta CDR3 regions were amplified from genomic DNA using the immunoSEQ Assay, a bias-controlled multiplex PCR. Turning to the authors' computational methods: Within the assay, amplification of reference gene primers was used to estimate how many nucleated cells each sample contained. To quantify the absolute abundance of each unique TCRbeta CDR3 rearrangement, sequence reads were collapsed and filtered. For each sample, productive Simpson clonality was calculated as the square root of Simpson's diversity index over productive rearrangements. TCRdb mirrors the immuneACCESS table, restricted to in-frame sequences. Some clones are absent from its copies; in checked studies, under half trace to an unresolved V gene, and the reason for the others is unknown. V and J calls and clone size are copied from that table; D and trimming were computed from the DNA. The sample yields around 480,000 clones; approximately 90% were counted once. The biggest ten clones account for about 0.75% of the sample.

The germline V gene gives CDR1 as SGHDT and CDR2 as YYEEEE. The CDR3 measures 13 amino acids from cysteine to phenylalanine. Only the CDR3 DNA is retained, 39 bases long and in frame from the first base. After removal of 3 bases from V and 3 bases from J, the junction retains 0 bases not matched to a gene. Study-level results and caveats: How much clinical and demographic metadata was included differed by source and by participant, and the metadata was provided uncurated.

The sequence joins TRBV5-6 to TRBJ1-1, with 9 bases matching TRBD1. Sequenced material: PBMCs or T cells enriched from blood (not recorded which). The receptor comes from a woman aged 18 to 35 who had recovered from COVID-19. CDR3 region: CASSWDRDTEAFF. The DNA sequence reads TGTGCCAGCAGCTGGGACAGGGACACTGAAGCTTTCTTT.